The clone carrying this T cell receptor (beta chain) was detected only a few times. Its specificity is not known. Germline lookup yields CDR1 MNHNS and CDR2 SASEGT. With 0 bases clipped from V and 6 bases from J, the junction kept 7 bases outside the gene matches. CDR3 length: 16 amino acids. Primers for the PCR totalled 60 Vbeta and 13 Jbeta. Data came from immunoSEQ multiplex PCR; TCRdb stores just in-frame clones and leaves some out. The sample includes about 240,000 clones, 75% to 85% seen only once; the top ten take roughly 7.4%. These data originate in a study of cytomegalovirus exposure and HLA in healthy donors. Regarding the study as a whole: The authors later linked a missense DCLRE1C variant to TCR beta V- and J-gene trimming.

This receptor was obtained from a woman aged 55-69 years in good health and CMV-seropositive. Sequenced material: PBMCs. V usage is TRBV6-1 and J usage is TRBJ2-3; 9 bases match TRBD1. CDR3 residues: CASSEAGTGTWDTQYF. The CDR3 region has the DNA TGTGCCAGCAGTGAAGCCGGGACAGGGACGTGGGATACGCAGTATTTT.